This entry is about one TCR beta chain. Its target antigen remains unknown. Base qualities were left out, and no much larger clone turns up one base away. For TCR beta library preparation, approximately 2 micrograms of genomic DNA were isolated from cryopreserved PBMCs. High-throughput TCR beta sequencing was performed on longitudinal blood samples from CLL patients receiving ibrutinib monotherapy. The patients took part in an open-label, single-center phase 2 trial of ibrutinib monotherapy. This sample was taken from a study of cytotoxic CD8 clonotypes in ibrutinib-treated CLL (dated by TCRdb to the early 2020s). Broadly, across the study: The cohort was composed of roughly ten relapsed/refractory and fewer than 16 treatment-naive patients; IGHV unmutated status was identified in some 17 patients. Partial responses were observed in around 25 patients and complete responses in 2; after a median follow-up of around 68 months, remission was maintained in approximately 14 patients and progression was observed in about twelve. Response samples were taken after a median of approximately eleven months on treatment, ranging from roughly 6 to 36 months. On average, each sample had roughly 250,000 productive templates and around 100,000 productive rearrangements. Of the approximately 90 people in the trial, 25 to 30 had longitudinal samples available. Cryopreserved peripheral blood mononuclear cells were collected before treatment, at response, and at either disease progression or sustained remission. Patients were still on ibrutinib when every remission and progressive disease sample was collected.

Cut back by 1 base and 3 bases, the V and J ends lie 6 bases apart. The germline V gene specifies SNHLY as CDR1 and FYNNEI as CDR2. The CDR3 covers 13 residues, taking in both the cysteine and the phenylalanine. Only CDR3 DNA is held: 39 bases, read in frame from base 1. The study at large found these results: Public clonotypes were rare and either shrank or stayed stable during treatment, and the rise in clonality at ibrutinib response reflected expansion of private clonotypes. Lymph node repertoires were not examined, and the timing of sampling was not matched between patients in sustained remission and those whose disease progressed. Baseline clonality was found to be higher than that of age-matched healthy donors and was strongly correlated with circulating CD8+ T-cell counts. Clonality increased at ibrutinib response, stayed stable in sustained remission, and fell back toward baseline at progression.

The goal of deep resolution MiSeq sequencing was a depth between 1 in 1 million and 1 in 200,000 T cells, and coverage averaged 10x per clonotype. The immunoSEQ hsTCRB Kit was used to generate the TCR beta libraries. Turning to the authors' computational methods: The data were analyzed with ImmunoSEQ Analyzer and ImmunoSEQ Data Assistant, and V, D and J gene assignments followed IMGT definitions. Clonality was computed as one minus normalized Shannon entropy of productive rearrangement frequencies, ranging from 0 to 1. Public clonotype analysis was restricted to overrepresented clonotypes comprising at least 0.05% of each patient's repertoire. Repertoires from more than ten age-matched healthy donors in immuneACCESS were used as clonality controls. TCRdb took over this immuneACCESS table, retaining in-frame rearrangements with V and J assigned. Such tables are incomplete; in checked studies, under half of the missing clones stem from an unresolved V gene, and the remainder is unexplained. V and J calls and clone size are given by that table; D and trimming were obtained from the DNA. The sample profile shows about 29,000 clones; roughly three quarters of them were found once. The ten largest clones take up less than 55% of the sample.

The receptor chain draws on TRBV2 and TRBJ1-1; no D gene call is confident. The sequence was obtained from a human donor with chronic lymphocytic leukemia. The specimen was PBMCs, collected after 36 months of ibrutinib treatment. The CDR3 region has the sequence CASSEDPHTEAFF. The DNA is TGTGCCAGCAGTGAAGACCCCCACACTGAAGCTTTCTTT. Extended through the reference TRBV2 and TRBJ1-1 proteins, this CDR3 yields the full variable domain: EPEVTQTPSHQVTQMGQEVILRCVPISNHLYFYWYRQILGQKVEFLVSFYNNEISEKSEIFDDQFSVERPDGSNFTLKIRSTKLEDSAMYFCASSEDPHTEAFFGQGTRLTVV.